A selection of T cell receptor beta chains follows, all from one sample in a study of OX40 agonist ivuxolimab in advanced cancers. TCRdb's copy holds only in-frame clones and misses some; the assay was immunoSEQ multiplex PCR. Of about 91,000 clones detected, roughly 87% appear once; the ten largest clones hold under 0.55%. The sequences come from CD4+ or CD8+ T cells sorted from blood, collected in a trial of the OX40 agonist ivuxolimab. These receptors were obtained from an adult with an advanced solid tumor such as melanoma, head and neck, liver or kidney cancer. The CDR3 runs from the conserved cysteine through the conserved F or W. D genes are given only for firm matches. Not every row has a clone size; where given, it reads once, few, many or a size class.

abundance,d_gene,v_gene,j_gene,CDR3aa,CDR3nt
.,TRBD1,TRBV9,TRBJ1-4,CASSPQGASNEKLFF,TGTGCCAGCAGCCCCCAGGGGGCTTCTAATGAAAAACTGTTTTTT
.,TRBD1,TRBV28,TRBJ1-1,CASRTGERDTEAFF,TGTGCCAGCCGGACAGGTGAAAGGGACACTGAAGCTTTCTTT
.,.,TRBV7-7,TRBJ1-1,CASSPIGQRNTEAFF,TGTGCTAGCAGCCCGATAGGACAGCGGAACACTGAAGCTTTCTTT
.,TRBD2,TRBV27,TRBJ2-3,CASSSRTSGGTDTQYF,TGTGCCAGCAGTTCCCGGACTAGCGGGGGCACAGATACGCAGTATTTT
once,.,TRBV6-5,TRBJ1-1,CASSSGVLDTEAFF,TGTGCCAGCAGTTCAGGGGTTTTGGACACTGAAGCTTTCTTT
.,.,TRBV29-1,TRBJ2-1,CSVEKVQGVVQFF,TGCAGCGTTGAAAAGGTACAGGGTGTCGTGCAGTTCTTC
.,TRBD1,TRBV18,TRBJ2-5,CASSLRTGSEETQYF,TGTGCCAGCTCACTCAGGACAGGGTCGGAAGAGACCCAGTACTTC
few,.,TRBV20-1,TRBJ1-1,CSARSAEAFF,TGCAGTGCTAGGAGCGCTGAAGCTTTCTTT
few,.,TRBV7-2,TRBJ1-4,CASSPQIATNEKLFF,TGTGCCAGCAGCCCCCAGATCGCAACTAATGAAAAACTGTTTTTT
.,TRBD1,TRBV18,TRBJ1-2,CASSSGQGELPNYGYTF,TGTGCCAGCTCGTCCGGACAGGGAGAATTACCTAACTATGGCTACACCTTC
.,.,TRBV7-3,TRBJ2-5,CASSLRGGAQETQYF,TGTGCCAGCAGCCTCCGAGGGGGTGCCCAGGAGACCCAGTACTTC
once,.,TRBV4-1,TRBJ1-2,CASSRGSGQFEGYTF,TGCGCCAGCAGCCGAGGCTCTGGGCAGTTCGAAGGCTACACCTTC
.,.,TRBV7-9,TRBJ1-4,CASSLIGEKLFF,TGTGCCAGCAGCTTAATTGGCGAAAAACTGTTTTTT
once,.,TRBV18,TRBJ1-2,CASSPSQPRYNYGYTF,TGTGCCAGCTCACCCAGCCAGCCTCGGTATAACTATGGCTACACCTTC
.,.,TRBV5-1,TRBJ1-4,CASSFPGTEKLFF,TGCGCCAGCAGCTTCCCCGGGACCGAAAAACTGTTTTTT
.,TRBD1,TRBV28,TRBJ1-1,CASTTQGRGLRANTEAFF,TGTGCCAGCACCACACAGGGGAGGGGGTTGAGGGCGAACACTGAAGCTTTCTTT
.,.,TRBV7-6,TRBJ1-5,CASSLGGRDQPQHF,TGTGCCAGCAGCTTAGGGGGTCGGGATCAGCCCCAGCATTTT
.,.,TRBV2,TRBJ2-1,CASSENINEQFF,TGTGCCAGCAGTGAAAACATCAATGAGCAGTTCTTC
.,TRBD2,TRBV7-3,TRBJ2-3,CASSFGSLAGTTDTQYF,TGTGCCAGCAGCTTTGGTTCGTTAGCGGGGACCACAGATACGCAGTATTTT
few,.,TRBV7-3,TRBJ1-1,CASSLGRTEAFF,TGTGCCAGCAGCCTCGGAAGGACTGAAGCTTTCTTT